These 13 T cell receptor beta chains were all obtained from the same sample, sequenced in a study of cytomegalovirus exposure and HLA in healthy donors. The PCR used 60 Vbeta and 13 Jbeta primers. Method: immunoSEQ multiplex PCR; TCRdb's copy keeps in-frame clones and lacks some. This table has under 200,000 clones, 65% to 90% appearing once. Sample: PBMCs. The receptor set was obtained from a man aged 45-65 years in good health and CMV-seropositive.

The chain uses TRBV7-9 and TRBJ1-4; 8 bases line up with TRBD1. Germline V lookup: CDR1 SEHNR, CDR2 FQNEAQ (reference sequence). CDR3 length equals 16 residues. Trimming cost V 5 bases and J 3 bases; bases outside gene matches: 8. The CDR3 loop is CASSPGQGDANEKLFF. CDR3 sequence (DNA): TGTGCCAGCAGCCCAGGACAGGGTGACGCTAATGAAAAACTGTTTTTT.

The chain employs TRBV29-1 and TRBJ1-5, with D hard to call. Trimming shortened V by 6 bases and J by 11 bases, and 17 bases separated the two germline ends. Germline lookup yields CDR1 SQVTM and CDR2 ANQGSEA. This CDR3 contains 12 residues. The CDR3: CSVAGGGGAQHF. The CDR3 DNA is TGCAGCGTCGCGGGAGGTGGCGGGGCCCAGCATTTT.

In nucleotides, the CDR3 is TGTGCCAGCAGTGAAACAGGGTTGAACACCATATATTTT. Its protein is CASSETGLNTIYF. The chain uses TRBV6-1 and TRBJ1-3; perhaps TRBD1 as D (6 bases). The germline V gene encodes CDR1 MNHNS and CDR2 SASEGT. V lost 2 bases, J lost 7 bases, and 9 bases lay in between. This CDR3 region has 13 residues.

The V and J genes are TRBV14 and TRBJ2-5; D might be TRBD2 (6 bases). V lost 4 bases and J 0 bases, leaving 18 bases between the germline ends. There are 17 residues in the CDR3. From germline, CDR1 is SGHDN and CDR2 FVKESK. The CDR3 region has the DNA TGTGCCAGCAGCCGCCACAGCGCGGGGCTGGACCAAGAGACCCAGTACTTC. Its translation: CASSRHSAGLDQETQYF.

In this sample, this clone turned up a few times. The rearrangement links TRBV7-6 to TRBJ2-6; 7 bases match TRBD2. The CDR3 covers 14 residues. Trimming removed 8 bases from V and 1 base from J; junction bases left unmatched: 2. The V gene's germline CDR1 is SGHVS and CDR2 FNYEAQ. The CDR3 DNA is TGTGCCAGCGTGGGAGGGTCTGGGGCCAACGTCCTGACTTTC. Translating gives CASVGGSGANVLTF. The full variable domain, rest sourced from reference TRBV7-6 and TRBJ2-6, is GAGVSQSPRYKVTKRGQDVALRCDPISGHVSLYWYRQALGQGPEFLTYFNYEAQQDKSGLPNDRFSAERPEGSISTLTIQRTEQRDSAMYRCASVGGSGANVLTFGAGSRLTVL.

The V call is TRBV6-6, the J call TRBJ2-7; D uncertain. The germline V and J ends were trimmed by 4 bases and 3 bases, with 13 bases remaining between them. CDR3 length equals 14 residues. Germline-derived CDR1 and CDR2 are MNHNY and SVGAGI (reference sequence). This chain's CDR3 is CASSFGSLNYEQYV. As DNA, the CDR3 is TGTGCCAGCAGTTTTGGCAGCCTAAACTACGAGCAGTACGTC.

The genes are TRBV29-1 and TRBJ1-2, with a tentative D call TRBD1 (5 bases). The CDR3 consists of 14 residues. Germline CDR1 SQVTM, CDR2 ANQGSEA. V lost 2 bases, J lost 4 bases, and 14 bases lay in between. The CDR3 nucleotides read TGCAGCGTTGAACGTCCGACAGAAACCTATGGCTACACCTTC. It yields the protein CSVERPTETYGYTF.

The chain recombines TRBV11-3 with TRBJ2-2; D is uncertain. Germline V gives CDR1 SGHNT, CDR2 YENEEA. V dropped 4 bases and J dropped 6 bases, with 12 bases sitting between them. This CDR3 region has 14 residues. In nucleotides, the CDR3 is TGTGCCAGCAGCTCATACCGGGTTGCCGGGGAGCTGTTTTTT. As protein: CASSSYRVAGELFF.

The chain carries TRBV4-1 and TRBJ2-5; the D gene is possibly TRBD1 (6 bases). CDR1 is MGHRA and CDR2 is YSYEKL in the germline V gene. The CDR3 sequence is 14 residues long. The ends were cut back, 1 base at V and 5 bases at J, with 11 bases in the middle. CDR3 residues: CASSQAGAVETQYF. The CDR3 nucleotides read TGCGCCAGCAGCCAAGCAGGGGCCGTGGAGACCCAGTACTTC.

Regarding this clone: Other nucleotide sequences in the sample specify the same CDR3. The chain couples TRBV7-6 to TRBJ2-7, with a possible D match to TRBD1 (5 bases). CDR3 length: 16 amino acids. Germline assignment: CDR1 SGHVS and CDR2 FNYEAQ. Trimming removed 5 bases at V and 0 bases at J, with 17 bases between. DNA for the CDR3: TGTGCCAGCAGCCTATGGCCCAGGGCGAGCTCCTACGAGCAGTACTTC. Protein sequence: CASSLWPRASSYEQYF.

The gene calls are TRBV7-2 and TRBJ1-5, with 7 positions matching TRBD1. The CDR3 contains 16 residues. Unmatched junction bases numbered 13, after V lost 4 bases and J lost 7 bases. Germline assignment: CDR1 SGHTA and CDR2 FQGNSA. CDR3 protein: CASSSRQGLGVQPQHF. The DNA of the CDR3 is TGTGCCAGCAGCTCCAGACAGGGTCTAGGGGTACAGCCCCAGCATTTT.

V usage is TRBV21-1 and J usage is TRBJ2-7; TRBD2, the table's D call, was not compared with the DNA. TRBV21-1 represents a pseudogene. This CDR3 has 14 amino acids. The CDR3 protein is CATPGGSGSTEQYV. CDR3 bases: TGTGCCACCCCTGGGGGTAGCGGGAGTACCGAGCAGTACGTC.

The chain has TRBV5-1 and TRBJ1-4; D might be TRBD1 (5 bases). Germline CDR1 reads SGHRS; CDR2 reads YFSETQ. This CDR3 is built from 14 residues. V lost 4 bases and J 7 bases, leaving 14 bases between the germline ends. The CDR3: CASSPGTAVEKLFF. CDR3 sequence (DNA): TGCGCCAGCAGCCCCGGGACTGCAGTTGAAAAACTGTTTTTT.